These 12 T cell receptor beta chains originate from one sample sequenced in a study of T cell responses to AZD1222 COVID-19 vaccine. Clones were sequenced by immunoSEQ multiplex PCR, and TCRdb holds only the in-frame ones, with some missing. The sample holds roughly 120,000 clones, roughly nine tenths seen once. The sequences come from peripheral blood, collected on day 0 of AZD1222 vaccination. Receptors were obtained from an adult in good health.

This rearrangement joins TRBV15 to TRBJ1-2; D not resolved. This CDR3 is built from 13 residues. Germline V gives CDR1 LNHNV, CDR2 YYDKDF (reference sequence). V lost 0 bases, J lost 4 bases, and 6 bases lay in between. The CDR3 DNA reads TGTGCCACCAGCAGAGACCCAGCCTATGGCTACACCTTC. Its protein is CATSRDPAYGYTF.

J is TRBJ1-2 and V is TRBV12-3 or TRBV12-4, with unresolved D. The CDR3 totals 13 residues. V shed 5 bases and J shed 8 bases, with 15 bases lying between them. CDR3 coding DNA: TGTGCCAGCAGTCCATCGTCTTCGGTCGGCTACACCTTC. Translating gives CASSPSSSVGYTF.

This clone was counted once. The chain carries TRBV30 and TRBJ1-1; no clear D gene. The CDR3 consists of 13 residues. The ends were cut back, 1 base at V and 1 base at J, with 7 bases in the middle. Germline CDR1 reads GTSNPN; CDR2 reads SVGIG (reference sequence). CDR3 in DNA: TGTGCCTGGAGTGGGAACAAGAACACTGAAGCTTTCTTT. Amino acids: CAWSGNKNTEAFF.

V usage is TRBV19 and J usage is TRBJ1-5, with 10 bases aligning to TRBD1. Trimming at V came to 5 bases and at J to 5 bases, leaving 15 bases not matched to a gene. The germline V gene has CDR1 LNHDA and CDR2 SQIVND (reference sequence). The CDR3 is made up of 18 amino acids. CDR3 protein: CASSVRDRGMGSDQPQHF. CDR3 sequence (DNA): TGTGCCAGTAGTGTAAGGGACAGGGGAATGGGTTCCGATCAGCCCCAGCATTTT.

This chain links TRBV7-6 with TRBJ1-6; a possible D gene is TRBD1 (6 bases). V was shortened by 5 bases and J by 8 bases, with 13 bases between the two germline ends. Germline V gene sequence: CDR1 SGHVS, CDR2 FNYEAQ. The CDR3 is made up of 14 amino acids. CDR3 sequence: CASSRWTDDSPLHF. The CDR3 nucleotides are TGTGCCAGCAGCCGATGGACAGACGATTCACCCCTCCACTTT.

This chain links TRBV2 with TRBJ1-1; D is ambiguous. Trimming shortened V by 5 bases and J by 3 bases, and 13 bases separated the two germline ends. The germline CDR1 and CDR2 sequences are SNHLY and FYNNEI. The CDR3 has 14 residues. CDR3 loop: CASSRILRDTEAFF. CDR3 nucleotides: TGTGCCAGCAGTAGAATCCTAAGGGACACTGAAGCTTTCTTT.

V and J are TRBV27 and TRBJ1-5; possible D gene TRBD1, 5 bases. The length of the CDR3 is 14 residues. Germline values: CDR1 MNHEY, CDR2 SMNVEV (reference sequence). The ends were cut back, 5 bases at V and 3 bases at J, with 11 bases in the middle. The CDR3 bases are TGTGCCAGCAGTCCCAGGGACGCCAATCAGCCCCAGCATTTT. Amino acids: CASSPRDANQPQHF.

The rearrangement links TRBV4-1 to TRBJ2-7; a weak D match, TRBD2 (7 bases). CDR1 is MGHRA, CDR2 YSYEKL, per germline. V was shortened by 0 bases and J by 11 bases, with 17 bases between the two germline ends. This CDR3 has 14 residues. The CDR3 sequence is CASSQDSRKGGEYF. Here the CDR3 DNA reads TGCGCCAGCAGCCAAGACTCACGCAAGGGGGGGGAGTACTTC.

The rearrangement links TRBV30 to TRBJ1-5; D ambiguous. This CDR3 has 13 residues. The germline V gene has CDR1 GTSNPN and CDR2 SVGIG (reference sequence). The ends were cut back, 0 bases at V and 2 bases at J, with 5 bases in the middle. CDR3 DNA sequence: TGTGCCTGGAGTGTAAGTGGCAATCAGCCCCAGCATTTT. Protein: CAWSVSGNQPQHF.

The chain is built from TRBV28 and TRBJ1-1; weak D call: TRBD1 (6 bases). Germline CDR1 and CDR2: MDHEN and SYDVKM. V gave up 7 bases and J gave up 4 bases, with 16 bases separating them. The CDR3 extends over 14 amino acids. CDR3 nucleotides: TGTGCCAGCACCATCGACAGGCTGGGCACTGAAGCTTTCTTT. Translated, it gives CASTIDRLGTEAFF. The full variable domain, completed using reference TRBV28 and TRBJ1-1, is DVKVTQSSRYLVKRTGEKVFLECVQDMDHENMFWYRQDPGLGLRLIYFSYDVKMKEKGDIPEGYSVSREKKERFSLILESASTNQTSMYLCASTIDRLGTEAFFGQGTRLTVV.

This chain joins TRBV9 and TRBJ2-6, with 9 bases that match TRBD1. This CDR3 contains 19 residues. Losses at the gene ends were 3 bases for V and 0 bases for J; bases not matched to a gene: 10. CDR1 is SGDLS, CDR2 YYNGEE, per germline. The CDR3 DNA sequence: TGTGCCAGCAGCGATGGAGTACAGGGGGCCATCTCTGGGGCCAACGTCCTGACTTTC. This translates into CASSDGVQGAISGANVLTF.

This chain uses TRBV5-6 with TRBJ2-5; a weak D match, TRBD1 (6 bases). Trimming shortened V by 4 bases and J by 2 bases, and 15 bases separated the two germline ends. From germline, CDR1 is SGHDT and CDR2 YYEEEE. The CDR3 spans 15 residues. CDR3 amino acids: CASSGSGQPQETQYF. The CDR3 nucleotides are TGTGCCAGCAGCGGATCTGGACAGCCGCAAGAGACCCAGTACTTC.